The next 30 T cell receptor beta chains were all read from a single sample in a study of T cell repertoires in cytomegalovirus infection. TCRdb re-called the reads with MiXCR, one entry per CDR3 protein. The sample includes 150,000 to 200,000 distinct CDR3 sequences, approximately 9.7% of them seen just once. Sequencing was performed on PBMCs. The receptors were sampled from a human donor in good health (CMV status not recorded). Some clones in this sample may be carry-over from other donors' samples.

This clonotype was counted ten times or more. The V and J genes are TRBV7-2 and TRBJ2-1; 8 bases are a match to TRBD2. Germline CDR1 SGHTA, CDR2 FQGNSA. This CDR3 is 17 amino acids long. V gave up 1 base and J gave up 3 bases; unmatched junction bases: 8. The CDR3 sequence: CASSLGKGSGGYNEQFF. The CDR3 bases are TGTGCCAGCAGCTTAGGGAAGGGAAGCGGGGGCTACAATGAGCAGTTCTTC.

This clonotype was seen a handful of times. This chain connects TRBV14 to TRBJ2-7, with TRBD1 matching 8 bases. The length of the CDR3 is 13 residues. Trimming removed 4 bases from V and 7 bases from J; junction bases left unmatched: 6. Per the germline V gene, CDR1 is SGHDN and CDR2 is FVKESK. In DNA form, the CDR3 reads TGTGCCAGCAGCCGGACAGGGTCCGGGGAGCAGTACTTC. Its translation is CASSRTGSGEQYF.

This clonotype appeared many times. The chain combines TRBV28 with TRBJ2-7; D is perhaps TRBD1 (5 bases). CDR3 length: 14 residues. Germline V lookup: CDR1 MDHEN, CDR2 SYDVKM. V gave up 7 bases and J gave up 4 bases, with 17 bases separating them. CDR3 sequence reads: CASTPGRVGYEQYF. The CDR3, as DNA: TGTGCCAGCACACCAGGCAGGGTCGGATACGAGCAGTACTTC.

The table lists this clonotype with many counts. V and J are TRBV7-8 and TRBJ2-7; TRBD1 is a possible D gene (6 bases). Trimming took 1 base from V and 3 from J, leaving 16 bases between them. The CDR3 length is 16 residues. Germline CDR1 SGHVS, CDR2 FQNEAQ. CDR3 residues: CASSLEGTGTNYEQYF. The CDR3 bases are TGTGCCAGCAGCTTAGAGGGTACTGGGACAAACTACGAGCAGTACTTC.

This clonotype was observed at least ten times. This chain uses TRBV27 with TRBJ2-3, with 7 positions matching TRBD1. This CDR3 comprises 13 residues. V lost 6 bases, J lost 5 bases, and 5 bases stayed unmatched. The V gene's germline CDR1 is MNHEY and CDR2 SMNVEV (reference sequence). The CDR3, as DNA: TGTGCCAGCAGAACAGGGGAAAAAGATACGCAGTATTTT. Its protein product is CASRTGEKDTQYF.

The rearrangement joins TRBV27 to TRBJ2-1; 8 bases line up with TRBD2. V lost 5 bases to trimming and J lost 8 bases; unmatched junction nucleotides: 17. CDR3 length: 17 amino acids. Looked up from germline, CDR1 is MNHEY and CDR2 is SMNVEV (reference sequence). CDR3 sequence (DNA): TGTGCCAGCAGTCCCCCGGGTTGGGCGGGAGGTGTGCATGAGCAGTTCTTC. The encoded protein is CASSPPGWAGGVHEQFF.

The rearrangement joins TRBV9 to TRBJ1-1; no clear D gene. CDR1 and CDR2 from the germline V gene are SGDLS and YYNGEE. V was pared by 2 bases and J by 3 bases, with 8 bases between. The CDR3 totals 13 residues. In nucleotides, the CDR3 is TGTGCCAGCAGCGTTGCGCTTGACACTGAAGCTTTCTTT. This encodes CASSVALDTEAFF.

The count of this clonotype is one. This chain uses TRBV5-1 with TRBJ1-1; no clear D gene. This CDR3 is 14 amino acids long. Per the germline V gene, CDR1 is SGHRS and CDR2 is YFSETQ. V shed 4 bases and J shed 3 bases, with 13 bases lying between them. CDR3 loop: CASSLVSGDTEAFF. The CDR3, as DNA: TGCGCCAGCAGCCTGGTTTCAGGAGACACTGAAGCTTTCTTT.

Ten or more counts support this clonotype. This chain joins TRBV19 and TRBJ1-5; D remains ambiguous. CDR1 and CDR2 from the germline V gene are LNHDA and SQIVND (reference sequence). Trimming removed 3 bases at V and 0 bases at J, with 12 bases between. CDR3 length equals 16 residues. The chain's CDR3 is CASSMSILNSNQPQHF. DNA of the CDR3: TGTGCCAGTAGTATGAGCATACTTAATAGCAATCAGCCCCAGCATTTT.

V usage is TRBV6-2 or TRBV6-3 and J usage is TRBJ2-3; TRBD2 matches at 8 bases. There are 16 residues in the CDR3. Germline assignment: CDR1 MNHEY and CDR2 SVGEGT. V dropped 4 bases and J dropped 1; count of bases not matched to a gene: 7. CDR3 sequence (DNA): TGTGCCAGCAGTTTAGTGCCGACTAGCGGCACAGATACGCAGTATTTT. This codes for CASSLVPTSGTDTQYF.

This clonotype was counted ten times or more. This chain links TRBV4-2 with TRBJ2-7, with TRBD1 as a possible D gene (6 bases). Germline V gene data show CDR1 as LGHNA and CDR2 as YNFKEQ. The CDR3 runs to 15 residues. V was trimmed by 1 base and J by 2 bases, leaving 12 bases between them. The CDR3 sequence is CASSQGQAEAYEQYF. As DNA, the CDR3 is TGTGCCAGCAGCCAAGGACAGGCTGAAGCCTACGAGCAGTACTTC.

The sample holds a few counts of this clonotype. The chain employs TRBV29-1 and TRBJ2-5; no reliable D call. The V end lost 4 bases, the J end lost 5 bases, and 8 bases lay between the germline ends. This CDR3 has 11 residues. Germline assignment: CDR1 SQVTM and CDR2 ANQGSEA. Written as DNA, the CDR3 is TGCAGCGTTGGCGTTGTGGAGACCCAGTACTTC. Translated, it gives CSVGVVETQYF.

This clonotype was detected only a few times. The rearrangement links TRBV7-8 to TRBJ2-1, with TRBD1 as a possible D gene (6 bases). CDR1 is SGHVS, CDR2 FQNEAQ, per germline. The V end lost 5 bases, the J end lost 0 bases, and 17 bases lay between the germline ends. The CDR3 length is 17 residues. CDR3 in amino acids: CASSRSGAASSYNEQFF. CDR3 DNA sequence: TGTGCCAGCAGCCGATCAGGGGCCGCGAGCTCCTACAATGAGCAGTTCTTC.

This clonotype was found many times. DNA of the CDR3: TGTGCCAGCCGATCCGATAGGCCCCACGAGCAGTACTTC. Amino acid sequence: CASRSDRPHEQYF. The gene calls are TRBV28 and TRBJ2-7; no clear D gene. The ends were cut back, 8 bases at V and 5 bases at J, with 16 bases in the middle. Looked up from germline, CDR1 is MDHEN and CDR2 is SYDVKM. The length of the CDR3 is 13 residues.

This clonotype was seen repeatedly, ten times or more. The chain carries TRBV7-2 and TRBJ2-1; tentatively, D is TRBD1 (5 bases). Looked up from germline, CDR1 is SGHTA and CDR2 is FQGNSA. The CDR3 consists of 15 residues. V was cut by 1 base and J by 4 bases, with 11 bases left in between. This CDR3 is CASSLVRTGYNEQFF. DNA for the CDR3: TGTGCCAGCAGCTTAGTAAGAACAGGATACAATGAGCAGTTCTTC.

This clonotype was observed at least ten times. This sequence joins TRBV28 and TRBJ1-5; D gene ambiguous. The CDR3 runs 13 residues. The V end lost 3 bases, the J end lost 4 bases, and 7 bases lay between the germline ends. The V gene's germline CDR1 is MDHEN and CDR2 SYDVKM. The CDR3: CASSFFGNQPQHF. In nucleotides, the CDR3 is TGTGCCAGCAGTTTTTTTGGGAATCAGCCCCAGCATTTT.

To note about this clonotype: It may be a read error: a sequence one base away is much more abundant. This CDR3 reads CATRRTHDEQYF. The CDR3 DNA is TGTGCCACCCGGCGGACACACGACGAGCAGTACTTC. The V gene is TRBV28, the J gene TRBJ2-7; weak D call: TRBD1 (5 bases). There are 12 residues in the CDR3. V lost 10 bases, J lost 5 bases, and 15 bases lay in between. Per germline, CDR1 MDHEN and CDR2 SYDVKM. The full variable domain, its missing parts supplied by reference TRBV28 and TRBJ2-7, is DVKVTQSSRYLVKRTGEKVFLECVQDMDHENMFWYRQDPGLGLRLIYFSYDVKMKEKGDIPEGYSVSREKKERFSLILESASTNQTSMYLCATRRTHDEQYFGPGTRLTVT.

This clonotype was observed at least ten times. The V call is TRBV10-2, the J call TRBJ2-6, with D perhaps TRBD1 (5 bases). Trimming pared 8 bases from V and 0 bases from J, leaving 14 bases between. CDR1 is WSHSY, CDR2 SAAADI, per germline. The CDR3 length is 16 residues. The CDR3 spells CASRAGQLSGANVLTF. CDR3 DNA: TGCGCCAGCCGGGCAGGGCAACTCTCTGGGGCCAACGTCCTGACTTTC.

As for this clonotype: Germline is not matched at one junction end, which may reflect a read error. The chain joins TRBV12-3 or TRBV12-4 to TRBJ1-4; TRBD1 matches at 8 bases. The CDR3 consists of 16 residues. CDR3 protein: CASSTRGLRTNEKLSF. In DNA, the CDR3 is TGTGCCAGCAGTACCAGGGGGCTCAGGACTAATGAAAAACTGTCTTTT.

This clonotype has ten or more counts. V usage is TRBV28 and J usage is TRBJ1-6, with 8 bases fitting TRBD1. CDR1 is MDHEN and CDR2 is SYDVKM in the germline V gene. V was pared by 6 bases and J by 6 bases, with 13 bases of the junction left unmatched. The CDR3 length is 17 residues. The chain's CDR3 is CASRIKFMDRVNSPLHF. In DNA, the CDR3 is TGTGCCAGCAGAATTAAGTTTATGGACAGGGTTAATTCACCCCTCCACTTT.

In its sample, this clonotype was seen many times. The chain links TRBV28 to TRBJ1-5; 11 nucleotides line up with TRBD1. The V and J ends lost 5 bases and 6 bases, in that order; junction bases with no gene match: 9. Germline CDR1 MDHEN, CDR2 SYDVKM. CDR3 length: 16 residues. The CDR3 region has the DNA TGTGCCAGCAGTCACCGGACAGGGGGCTTAGGTCAGCCCCAGCATTTT. This sequence encodes CASSHRTGGLGQPQHF.

This clonotype occurred many times. The rearrangement joins TRBV7-3 to TRBJ1-1; no firm D call. This CDR3 region has 14 residues. V lost 4 bases and J lost 5, with 14 bases in between. Germline V CDR1 and CDR2: SGHTA, FQGTGA. The CDR3 here is CASSSNGGLTEAFF. The CDR3 DNA follows: TGTGCCAGCAGCTCTAATGGAGGACTTACTGAAGCTTTCTTT.

This clonotype appeared a single time. This chain connects TRBV28 to TRBJ2-5; D gene ambiguous. The CDR3 contains 14 residues. The V gene lost 7 bases and the J gene lost 1 base, with 13 bases spanning the gap. Germline V gene lookup returns CDR1 MDHEN and CDR2 SYDVKM. CDR3 in amino acids: CASIYGPIQETQYF. In DNA form, the CDR3 reads TGTGCCAGCATATACGGACCGATCCAAGAGACCCAGTACTTC.

Ten or more counts support this clonotype. The V gene is TRBV7-2, the J gene TRBJ2-1, with D tentatively TRBD1 (5 bases). Deletions cut 1 base from V and 12 bases from J, with 13 bases between. The CDR3 covers 13 residues. In germline, CDR1 is SGHTA, CDR2 FQGNSA. This chain's CDR3 is CASSLGVAGRQFF. The CDR3 DNA is TGTGCCAGCAGCTTAGGGGTTGCAGGGCGGCAGTTCTTC.

This clonotype came up a few times. The chain links TRBV2 to TRBJ1-6; no clear D. Germline V gene data show CDR1 as SNHLY and CDR2 as FYNNEI. V gave up 2 bases and J gave up 6 bases, with 11 bases separating them. This CDR3 spans 15 amino acids. This CDR3 reads CASSELTAVNSPLHF. CDR3 sequence (DNA): TGTGCCAGCAGTGAACTTACGGCGGTTAATTCACCCCTCCACTTT. Supplemented by reference TRBV2 and TRBJ1-6, the full variable domain reads EPEVTQTPSHQVTQMGQEVILRCVPISNHLYFYWYRQILGQKVEFLVSFYNNEISEKSEIFDDQFSVERPDGSNFTLKIRSTKLEDSAMYFCASSELTAVNSPLHFGNGTRLTVT.

This clonotype was observed a handful of times. V usage is TRBV15 and J usage is TRBJ2-5; D remains unclear. V was trimmed by 0 bases and J by 5 bases, leaving 7 bases between them. The CDR3 runs 13 residues. Germline assignment: CDR1 LNHNV and CDR2 YYDKDF (reference sequence). CDR3 sequence: CATSRDTSETQYF. The CDR3 nucleotides are TGTGCCACCAGCAGAGATACGTCGGAGACCCAGTACTTC.

This clonotype was seen ten or more times. V and J are TRBV7-9 and TRBJ2-1, with TRBD2 matching 7 bases. The CDR3 totals 15 residues. The germline V gene has CDR1 SEHNR and CDR2 FQNEAQ (reference sequence). The V and J ends lost 5 bases and 4 bases, in that order; junction bases with no gene match: 8. The CDR3 here is CASSALAGDYNEQFF. The CDR3 DNA reads TGTGCCAGCAGCGCCTTAGCGGGCGATTACAATGAGCAGTTCTTC. Full variable domain (remainder filled in from reference TRBV7-9 and TRBJ2-1): DTGVSQNPRHKITKRGQNVTFRCDPISEHNRLYWYRQTLGQGPEFLTYFQNEAQLEKSRLLSDRFSAERPKGSFSTLEIQRTEQGDSAMYLCASSALAGDYNEQFFGPGTRLTVL.

This clonotype appeared a few times. For the CDR3, the DNA is TGCGCCAGCAGCCAAGCTCCTAGCGGAAGCACAGATACGCAGTATTTT. This translates into CASSQAPSGSTDTQYF. This sequence joins TRBV4-1 and TRBJ2-3, with 7 positions matching TRBD2. After removal of 1 base from V and 0 bases from J, the junction contained 4 bases not matched to a gene. The CDR3 length is 16 residues. The V gene's germline CDR1 is MGHRA and CDR2 YSYEKL.

Only a few counts were recorded for this clonotype. This chain uses TRBV12-3 or TRBV12-4 with TRBJ1-4; D gene uncertain. This CDR3 spans 13 amino acids. The V and J ends lost 1 base and 12 bases respectively, with 12 bases between them. Here the CDR3 reads CASSLEGYLELFF. CDR3 nucleotide sequence: TGTGCCAGCAGTTTAGAAGGGTACCTGGAACTGTTTTTT.

There are many counts of this clonotype. The CDR3 DNA is TGTGCCAGCAGCCGAGACAGGGGTCAAGAGACCCAGTACTTC. It translates to CASSRDRGQETQYF. The gene calls are TRBV7-6 and TRBJ2-5; 8 bases are shared with TRBD1. With 5 bases clipped from V and 2 bases from J, the junction kept 4 bases outside the gene matches. This CDR3 is 14 amino acids long. Germline loops: CDR1 SGHVS, CDR2 FNYEAQ.